The present entry profiles one T cell receptor beta chain with its context. Libraries were prepared by immunoSEQ multiplex PCR; TCRdb keeps only in-frame clonotypes and omits some of them. The sample has 130,000 to 150,000 clones; nearly 90% are singletons. The sample comes from a study of blood T cell repertoires in COVID-19. This CDR3 is 14 amino acids long. Losses at the gene ends were 2 bases for V and 14 bases for J; bases not matched to a gene: 8. Germline V gene lookup returns CDR1 LNHDA and CDR2 SQIVND (reference sequence). The V call is TRBV19, the J call TRBJ1-6; TRBD1 aligns across 8 bases. This sequence was found in a man aged 65-85 years with acute or convalescent COVID-19. The material sequenced was peripheral blood. CDR3 coding DNA: TGTGCCAGTAGTATAACAGGGGGTCAGCTAACCCTCCACTTT. Residues: CASSITGGQLTLHF.